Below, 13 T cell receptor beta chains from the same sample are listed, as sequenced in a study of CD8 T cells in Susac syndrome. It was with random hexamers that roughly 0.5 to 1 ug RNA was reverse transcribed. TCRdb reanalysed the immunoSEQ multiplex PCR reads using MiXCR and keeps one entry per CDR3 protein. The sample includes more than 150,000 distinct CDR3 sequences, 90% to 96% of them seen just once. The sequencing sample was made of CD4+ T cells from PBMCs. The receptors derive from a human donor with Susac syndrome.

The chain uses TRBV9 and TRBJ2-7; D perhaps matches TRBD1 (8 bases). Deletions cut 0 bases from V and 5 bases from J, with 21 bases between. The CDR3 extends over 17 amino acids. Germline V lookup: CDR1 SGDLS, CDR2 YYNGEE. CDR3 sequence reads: CASSVEGGTGPVHEQYF. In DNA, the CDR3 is TGTGCCAGCAGCGTAGAGGGGGGGACAGGACCGGTCCACGAGCAGTACTTC.

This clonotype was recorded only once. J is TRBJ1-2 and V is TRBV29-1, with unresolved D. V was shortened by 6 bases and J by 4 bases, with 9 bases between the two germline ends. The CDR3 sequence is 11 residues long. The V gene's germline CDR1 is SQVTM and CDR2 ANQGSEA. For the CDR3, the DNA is TGCAGCGTCCGCACCACCTATGGCTACACCTTC. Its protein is CSVRTTYGYTF.

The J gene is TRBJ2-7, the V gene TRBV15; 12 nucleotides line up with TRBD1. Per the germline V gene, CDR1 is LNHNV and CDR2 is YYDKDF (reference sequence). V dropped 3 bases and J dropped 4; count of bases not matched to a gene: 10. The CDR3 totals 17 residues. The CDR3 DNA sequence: TGTGCCACCAGCAGGGAAGTTGGGGACAGGGGGCTGTACGAGCAGTACGTC. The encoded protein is CATSREVGDRGLYEQYV.

CDR3 nucleotides: TGTGCCAGTAGTCCCCCGCGACAGGGAAGAGCAGATACGCAGTATTTT. This encodes CASSPPRQGRADTQYF. V usage is TRBV19 and J usage is TRBJ2-3, with 7 bases aligning to TRBD1. This CDR3 spans 16 amino acids. Germline V gene lookup returns CDR1 LNHDA and CDR2 SQIVND (reference sequence). The trim removed 5 bases at V and 4 bases at J, leaving 12 bases unmatched.

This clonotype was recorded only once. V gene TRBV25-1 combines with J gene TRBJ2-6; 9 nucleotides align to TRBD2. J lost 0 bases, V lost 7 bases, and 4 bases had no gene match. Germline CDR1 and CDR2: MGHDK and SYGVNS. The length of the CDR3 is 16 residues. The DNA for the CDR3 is TGTGCCAGCACGACTAGCGGAACCTCTGGGGCCAACGTCCTGACTTTC. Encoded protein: CASTTSGTSGANVLTF.

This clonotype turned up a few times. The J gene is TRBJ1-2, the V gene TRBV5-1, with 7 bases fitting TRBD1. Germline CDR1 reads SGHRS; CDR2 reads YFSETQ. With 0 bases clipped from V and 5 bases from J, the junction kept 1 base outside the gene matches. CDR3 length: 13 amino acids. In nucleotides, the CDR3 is TGCGCCAGCAGCTTGGAGGGGGCATATGGCTACACCTTC. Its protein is CASSLEGAYGYTF.

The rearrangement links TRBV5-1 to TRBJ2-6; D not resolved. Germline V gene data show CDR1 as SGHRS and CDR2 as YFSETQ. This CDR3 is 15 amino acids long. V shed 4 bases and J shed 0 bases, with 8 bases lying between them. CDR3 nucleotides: TGCGCCAGCAGCACGACGCACTCTGGGGCCAACGTCCTGACTTTC. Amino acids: CASSTTHSGANVLTF.

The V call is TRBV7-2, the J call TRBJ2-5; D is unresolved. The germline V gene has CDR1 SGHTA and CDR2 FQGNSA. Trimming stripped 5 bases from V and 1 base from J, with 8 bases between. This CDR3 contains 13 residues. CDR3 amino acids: CASSGLPQETQYF. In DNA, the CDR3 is TGTGCCAGCAGCGGTCTCCCCCAAGAGACCCAGTACTTC.

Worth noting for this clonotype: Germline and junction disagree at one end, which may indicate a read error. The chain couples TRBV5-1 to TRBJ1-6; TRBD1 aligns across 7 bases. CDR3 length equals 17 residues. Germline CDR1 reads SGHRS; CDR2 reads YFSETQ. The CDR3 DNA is TGCGCCAGCAGTTTGGAGGGAGGGGGCGGAAGATCTGGACCCCTCCACTTT. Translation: CASSLEGGGGRSGPLHF. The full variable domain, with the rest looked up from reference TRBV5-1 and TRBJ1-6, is KAGVTQTPRYLIKTRGQQVTLSCSPISGHRSVSWYQQTPGQGLQFLFEYFSETQRNKGNFPGRFSGRQFSNSRSEMNVSTLELGDSALYLCASSLEGGGGRSGPLHFGNGTRLTVT.

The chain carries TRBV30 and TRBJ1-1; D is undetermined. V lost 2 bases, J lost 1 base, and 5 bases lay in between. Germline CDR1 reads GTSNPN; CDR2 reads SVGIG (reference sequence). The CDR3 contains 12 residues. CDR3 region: CAWSFSNTEAFF. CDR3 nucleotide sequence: TGTGCCTGGAGTTTCTCGAACACTGAAGCTTTCTTT.

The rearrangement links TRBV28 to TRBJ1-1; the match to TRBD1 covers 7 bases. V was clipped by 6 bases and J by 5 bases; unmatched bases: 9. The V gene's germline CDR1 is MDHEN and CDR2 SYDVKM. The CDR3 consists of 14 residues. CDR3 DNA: TGTGCCAGCAGCACTGACAGGGTATGGACTGAAGCTTTCTTT. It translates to CASSTDRVWTEAFF. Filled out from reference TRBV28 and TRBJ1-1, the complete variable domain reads DVKVTQSSRYLVKRTGEKVFLECVQDMDHENMFWYRQDPGLGLRLIYFSYDVKMKEKGDIPEGYSVSREKKERFSLILESASTNQTSMYLCASSTDRVWTEAFFGQGTRLTVV.

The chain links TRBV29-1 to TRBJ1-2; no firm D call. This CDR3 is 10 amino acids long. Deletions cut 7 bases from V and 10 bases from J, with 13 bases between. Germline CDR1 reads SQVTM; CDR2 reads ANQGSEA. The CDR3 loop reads CSDRTSAYTF. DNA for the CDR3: TGCAGCGACCGGACCTCAGCCTACACCTTC.

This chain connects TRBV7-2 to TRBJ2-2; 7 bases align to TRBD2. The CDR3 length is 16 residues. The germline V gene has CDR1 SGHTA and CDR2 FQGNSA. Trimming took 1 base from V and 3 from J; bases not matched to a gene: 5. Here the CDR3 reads CASSLGGGVDTGELFF. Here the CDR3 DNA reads TGTGCCAGCAGCTTAGGTGGGGGGGTTGACACCGGGGAGCTGTTTTTT.